Described below is a single T cell receptor beta chain sequence and its context. Its specificity is unknown. This record belongs to a study of early T cells in non-severe SARS-CoV-2 infection. As for the study in general: Sequencing of bulk RNA from unsorted whole blood was done, without chain pairing.

Individual cDNA molecules were tagged with unique molecular identifiers, the study reported. TCRdb fed the 5' RACE reads into MiXCR, producing one record per CDR3 protein. Of around 65,000 distinct CDR3 sequences in the sample, around 12% were seen once. CDR3 length equals 13 residues. Germline V gives CDR1 SQVTM, CDR2 ANQGSEA. V shed 4 bases, J shed 4 bases, and the junction held 3 bases outside the gene matches. Broader study findings: VDJdb matches were skewed toward anti-spike CD8 T cell responses.

The clonotype comes from an adult who was a healthcare worker with PCR-confirmed SARS-CoV-2 infection or an uninfected control (not recorded which). The sample was whole blood, taken at baseline. The chain carries TRBV29-1 and TRBJ2-4; 8 nucleotides align to TRBD1. Here the CDR3 reads CSVAGGTKNIQYF. Written as DNA, the CDR3 is TGCAGCGTTGCAGGGGGCACAAAAAACATTCAGTACTTC.